This T cell receptor (beta chain) was obtained from a study of CD8 T cells in ankylosing spondylitis. Study-wide findings and caveats: Significant enrichment of disease-linked clones was reported in matched ankylosing spondylitis synovial fluid. Ankylosing spondylitis blood seemed to carry a telltale TCR beta motif made of under ten highly homologous variants.

One entry per CDR3 protein results from TCRdb running MiXCR on the 5' RACE reads. The table has roughly 180,000 distinct CDR3 sequences, 10% to 15% seen once; the top ten hold roughly 9.6%. This CDR3 has 13 amino acids. V dropped 1 base and J dropped 8 bases, with 11 bases sitting between them. Germline V gives CDR1 SGHTA, CDR2 FQGNSA. This clonotype was recorded many times. Its cognate antigen is unknown. The chain employs TRBV7-2 and TRBJ1-2; possibly TRBD1 for D (5 bases). The sample was blood, either unsorted or a sorted T cell fraction (not recorded which). This clonotype was sampled from a female donor with ankylosing spondylitis or in good health (not recorded which). The CDR3 DNA is TGTGCCAGCAGCTTAGGGGGACGATGGGGCTACACCTTC. Protein sequence: CASSLGGRWGYTF.